This TCR beta chain was obtained from a study of blood T cells in healthy people across ages. Trimming left V 2 bases short and J 3 bases short, with 11 bases between. This CDR3 contains 14 residues. Germline V CDR1 and CDR2: MNHEY, SVGAGI. Sample-barcoded 5' priming and a J-beta primer mix drove a second PCR of 7 to 11 cycles. TCRdb passed the 5' RACE reads through MiXCR, listing each CDR3 protein once. Among around 800,000 distinct CDR3 sequences, roughly 24% were seen once, and the ten largest hold 3%. The sample was also linked to a second study, of T cells of mothers and their children.

This rearrangement joins TRBV6-5 to TRBJ2-7; the D is unclear. Sample: blood. The receptor was derived from a boy between 10 and 17 years old in good health. The CDR3 DNA reads as TGTGCCAGCAGTTACGATGGGGTGAGCTACGAGCAGTACTTC. It specifies CASSYDGVSYEQYF.